This T cell receptor (beta chain) was identified in a study of blood T cell repertoires in COVID-19. Profiled with immunoSEQ multiplex PCR; TCRdb holds only in-frame clones, not every one. Altogether about 200,000 clones are present, around 85% being singletons, with the ten largest covering 3% to 4%. Sequencing input: PBMCs or T cells enriched from blood (not recorded which). The receptor comes from a woman aged 35 to 49 with acute COVID-19.

CDR3 sequence reads: CSVGESQPQHF. DNA for the CDR3: TGCAGCGTTGGAGAGAGTCAGCCCCAGCATTTT. This chain joins TRBV29-1 and TRBJ1-5; D gene ambiguous. The CDR3 has 11 residues. V lost 4 bases to trimming and J lost 6 bases, with 7 bases between them. The germline V gene has CDR1 SQVTM and CDR2 ANQGSEA.